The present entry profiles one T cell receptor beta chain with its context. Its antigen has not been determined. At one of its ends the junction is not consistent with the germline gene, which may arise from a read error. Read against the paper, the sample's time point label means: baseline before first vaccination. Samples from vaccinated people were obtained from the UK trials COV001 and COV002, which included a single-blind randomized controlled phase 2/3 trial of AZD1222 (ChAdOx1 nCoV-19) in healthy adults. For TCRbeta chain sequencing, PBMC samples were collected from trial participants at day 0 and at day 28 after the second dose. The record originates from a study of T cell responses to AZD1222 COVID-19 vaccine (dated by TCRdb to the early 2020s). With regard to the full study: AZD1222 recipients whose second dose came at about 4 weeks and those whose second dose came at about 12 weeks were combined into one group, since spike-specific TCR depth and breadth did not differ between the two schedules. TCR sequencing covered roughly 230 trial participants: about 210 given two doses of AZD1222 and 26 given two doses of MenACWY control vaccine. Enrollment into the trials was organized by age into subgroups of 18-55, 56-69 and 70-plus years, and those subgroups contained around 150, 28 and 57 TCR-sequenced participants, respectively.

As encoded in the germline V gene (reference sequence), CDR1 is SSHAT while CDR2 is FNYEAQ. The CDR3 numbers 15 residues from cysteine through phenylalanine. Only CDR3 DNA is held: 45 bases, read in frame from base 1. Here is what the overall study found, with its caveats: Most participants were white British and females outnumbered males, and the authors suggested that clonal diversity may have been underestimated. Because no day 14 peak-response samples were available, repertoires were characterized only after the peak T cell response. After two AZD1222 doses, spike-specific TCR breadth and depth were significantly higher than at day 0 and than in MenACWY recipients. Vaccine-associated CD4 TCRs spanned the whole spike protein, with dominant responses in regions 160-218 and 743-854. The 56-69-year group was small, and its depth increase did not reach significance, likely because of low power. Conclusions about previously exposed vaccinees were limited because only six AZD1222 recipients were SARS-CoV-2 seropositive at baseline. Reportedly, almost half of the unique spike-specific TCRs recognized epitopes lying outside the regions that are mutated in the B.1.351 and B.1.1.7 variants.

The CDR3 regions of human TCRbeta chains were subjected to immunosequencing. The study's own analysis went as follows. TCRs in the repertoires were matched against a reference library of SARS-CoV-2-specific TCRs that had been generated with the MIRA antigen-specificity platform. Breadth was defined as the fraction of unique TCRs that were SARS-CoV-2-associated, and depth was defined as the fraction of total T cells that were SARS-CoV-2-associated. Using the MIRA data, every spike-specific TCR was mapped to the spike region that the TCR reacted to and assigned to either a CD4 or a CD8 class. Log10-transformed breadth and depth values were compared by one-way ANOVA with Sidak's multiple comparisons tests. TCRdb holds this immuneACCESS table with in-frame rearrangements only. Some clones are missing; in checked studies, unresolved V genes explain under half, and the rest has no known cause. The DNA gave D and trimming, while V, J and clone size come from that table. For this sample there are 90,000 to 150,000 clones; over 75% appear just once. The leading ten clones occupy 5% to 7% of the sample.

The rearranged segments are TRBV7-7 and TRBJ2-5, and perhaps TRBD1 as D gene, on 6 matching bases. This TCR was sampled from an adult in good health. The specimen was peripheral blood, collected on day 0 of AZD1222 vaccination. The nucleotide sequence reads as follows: TGTGCTAGCAGCTCCTATCCGGCAGGGGAAGAGACCCAGTACTTC. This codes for CASSSYPAGEETQYF.